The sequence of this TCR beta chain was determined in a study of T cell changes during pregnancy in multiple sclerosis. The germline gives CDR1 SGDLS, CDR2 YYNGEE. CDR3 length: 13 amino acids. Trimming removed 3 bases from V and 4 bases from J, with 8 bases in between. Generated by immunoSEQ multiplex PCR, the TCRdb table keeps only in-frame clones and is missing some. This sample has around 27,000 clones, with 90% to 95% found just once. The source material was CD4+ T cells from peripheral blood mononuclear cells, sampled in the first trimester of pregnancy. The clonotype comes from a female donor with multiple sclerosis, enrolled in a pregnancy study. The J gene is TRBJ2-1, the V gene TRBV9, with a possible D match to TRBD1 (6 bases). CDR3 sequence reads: CASSATGYNEQFF. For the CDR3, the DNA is TGTGCCAGCAGCGCGACAGGATACAATGAGCAGTTCTTC.